This T cell receptor (beta chain) was sequenced for a study of cytomegalovirus exposure and HLA in healthy donors. General observations from the study: An analysis that was carried out later associated 17,000 or so TCR beta sequences with HLA alleles at 0.05 false discovery rate.

Germline CDR1 LNHDA, CDR2 SQIVND (reference sequence). Trimming took off 1 base at V and 0 bases at J, with 7 bases between the two ends. The CDR3 spans 14 residues. On this clone itself: What it recognizes is unknown.

The PCR ran on 60 Vbeta and 13 Jbeta primers. Using immunoSEQ multiplex PCR, the repertoire was profiled, and TCRdb retains in-frame clones only, with some absent. The sample contains about 140,000 clones, approximately 80% of which appear only once. The chain recombines TRBV19 with TRBJ2-7; D remains unclear. This sequence originates from a man aged 40-49 years in good health and CMV-seronegative. The sequenced material came from PBMCs. The CDR3 DNA reads as TGTGCCAGTAGTATAGTTAGCACCTCCTACGAGCAGTACTTC. Translation: CASSIVSTSYEQYF.